Following are 4 T cell receptor beta chains from one sample sequenced in a study of blood T cell repertoires in COVID-19. Produced via immunoSEQ multiplex PCR; TCRdb's table is partial and in-frame only. Here the sample spans 180,000 or so clones, approximately 80% being singletons. The sequenced sample consisted of peripheral blood. Every receptor here comes from a woman between 40 and 55 years old with COVID-19, enrolled during active disease.

V and J are TRBV4-2 and TRBJ1-2; TRBD1 matches 11 bases. CDR3 length equals 15 residues. CDR1 and CDR2 (germline): LGHNA, YNFKEQ. The trim removed 4 bases at V and 3 bases at J, leaving 4 bases unmatched. CDR3 sequence (DNA): TGTGCCAGCAGCCTTCGGACAGGGGGCGACTATGGCTACACCTTC. It encodes CASSLRTGGDYGYTF.

CDR3 coding DNA: TGCGCCAGCAGCTTGGATATTCTTAATGAAAAACTGTTTTTT. Amino acids: CASSLDILNEKLFF. This chain uses TRBV5-1 with TRBJ1-4; unclear D gene. Germline loops: CDR1 SGHRS, CDR2 YFSETQ. With 0 bases removed from V and 4 bases from J, the gap between germline ends came to 7 bases. This CDR3 spans 14 amino acids.

The chain employs TRBV5-1 and TRBJ1-1; 7 nucleotides line up with TRBD1. This CDR3 region has 14 residues. Germline-derived CDR1 and CDR2 are SGHRS and YFSETQ. The V segment lost 4 bases and the J segment 3 bases; nucleotides outside the gene matches: 6. Here the CDR3 DNA reads TGCGCCAGCAGCCCGGGACAGAGCTACACTGAAGCTTTCTTT. As protein: CASSPGQSYTEAFF. Together with reference TRBV5-1 and TRBJ1-1, the CDR3 gives the full variable domain: KAGVTQTPRYLIKTRGQQVTLSCSPISGHRSVSWYQQTPGQGLQFLFEYFSETQRNKGNFPGRFSGRQFSNSRSEMNVSTLELGDSALYLCASSPGQSYTEAFFGQGTRLTVV.

V gene TRBV19 combines with J gene TRBJ1-2, with 9 bases aligning to TRBD1. J gave up 8 bases and V 3 bases, and 10 bases lay outside the gene matches. This CDR3 is built from 15 residues. Germline CDR1 and CDR2: LNHDA and SQIVND (reference sequence). CDR3 in amino acids: CASSMGQGTRAGYTF. The CDR3 bases are TGTGCCAGTAGTATGGGACAGGGCACCCGCGCCGGCTACACCTTC. Looking up the rest from reference TRBV19 and TRBJ1-2 gives the full variable domain: DGGITQSPKYLFRKEGQNVTLSCEQNLNHDAMYWYRQDPGQGLRLIYYSQIVNDFQKGDIAEGYSVSREKKESFPLTVTSAQKNPTAFYLCASSMGQGTRAGYTFGSGTRLTVV.